The rows below give T cell receptor beta chains drawn from one sample of a study of OX40 agonist ivuxolimab in advanced cancers. Produced via immunoSEQ multiplex PCR; TCRdb's table is partial and in-frame only. This sample has about 140,000 clones, with about nine tenths found just once. The sample here was CD4+ or CD8+ T cells sorted from blood, taken in a trial of the OX40 agonist ivuxolimab. All receptors come from an adult with an advanced solid tumor such as melanoma, head and neck, liver or kidney cancer. Each CDR3 is given with its conserved first and last residue. The D gene is left open where the match is weak. Size tells how often a clone was seen (once, few, many) or the class of an expanded clone, and some rows leave it out.

-	TRBJ2-5	TRBD2	TRBV28	CASSLSASGSGETQYF	TGTGCCAGCAGTTTATCGGCTAGCGGGAGCGGGGAGACCCAGTACTTC
-	TRBJ2-2	TRBD2	TRBV28	CASTPRLGGGSGVNTGELFF	TGTGCCAGCACCCCCCGCCTAGGGGGTGGTAGCGGGGTGAACACCGGGGAGCTGTTTTTT
-	TRBJ2-7	TRBD2	TRBV28	CASSLWASGTTYEQYF	TGTGCCAGCAGTTTATGGGCTAGCGGGACGACCTACGAGCAGTACTTC
-	TRBJ2-1	TRBD2	TRBV28	CASSLAGVAYNEQFF	TGTGCCAGCAGTTTAGCGGGAGTAGCCTACAATGAGCAGTTCTTC
-	TRBJ2-1	-	TRBV11-3	CASSSQTGSSYNEQFF	TGTGCCAGCAGCTCCCAGACAGGAAGCTCCTACAATGAGCAGTTCTTC
-	TRBJ2-7	TRBD2	TRBV5-1	CASSLGREESEQYF	TGCGCCAGCAGCTTGGGCCGGGAGGAGTCCGAGCAGTACTTC
-	TRBJ1-3	-	TRBV6-5	CASAEATSGNTIYF	TGTGCCAGCGCGGAGGCCACCTCTGGAAACACCATATATTTT
-	TRBJ1-2	-	TRBV7-9	CASSLEATDYGYTF	TGTGCCAGCAGCTTAGAGGCGACCGACTATGGCTACACCTTC
-	TRBJ2-7	-	TRBV18	CASSPQGHSYEQYF	TGTGCCAGCTCACCACAGGGCCACTCCTACGAGCAGTACTTC
-	TRBJ2-1	TRBD2	TRBV2	CAIHPSGRANEQFF	TGTGCCATCCATCCTAGCGGGAGGGCCAATGAGCAGTTCTTC
once	TRBJ2-1	TRBD2	TRBV7-2	CASSRTSGGERNEQFF	TGTGCCAGCAGCCGGACTAGCGGGGGGGAGAGGAATGAGCAGTTCTTC
once	TRBJ1-3	-	TRBV5-4	CASSLEPGTGNTIYF	TGTGCCAGCAGCTTGGAACCGGGAACTGGAAACACCATATATTTT
once	TRBJ1-1	-	TRBV5-1	CASVAPGLGNTEAFF	TGCGCCAGTGTGGCCCCGGGACTCGGGAACACTGAAGCTTTCTTT
-	TRBJ2-1	TRBD1	TRBV18	CASSPPRAGGREQFF	TGTGCCAGCTCACCACCGAGGGCAGGGGGACGAGAGCAGTTCTTC
-	TRBJ2-1	TRBD2	TRBV11-1	CASSLVGLGGRAQNEQFF	TGTGCCAGCAGCTTAGTAGGATTGGGGGGGAGGGCCCAAAATGAGCAGTTCTTC
-	TRBJ2-5	TRBD2	TRBV7-3	CASSSGTSGRGETQYF	TGTGCCAGCAGCTCGGGGACTAGCGGGAGAGGGGAGACCCAGTACTTC
once	TRBJ2-5	TRBD1	TRBV18	CASSPRGTGEETQYF	TGTGCCAGCTCACCGAGAGGGACAGGAGAAGAGACCCAGTACTTC
once	TRBJ2-2	TRBD2	TRBV18	CASSSGGPGELFF	TGTGCCAGCTCATCGGGGGGGCCCGGGGAGCTGTTTTTT
-	TRBJ2-7	-	TRBV5-1	CASSLLDNQRDSPSEQYF	TGCGCCAGCAGCTTGTTAGACAATCAACGGGATTCCCCCAGTGAGCAGTACTTC
few	TRBJ1-2	-	TRBV19	CASSNPKDANYGYTF	TGTGCCAGTAGTAATCCCAAGGATGCTAACTATGGCTACACCTTC
-	TRBJ2-2	-	TRBV19	CASSILRNTGELFF	TGTGCCAGTAGTATTCTCAGGAACACCGGGGAGCTGTTTTTT
-	TRBJ2-7	-	TRBV6-5	CASSYGRRAYEQYF	TGTGCCAGCAGTTACGGTCGCAGGGCCTACGAGCAGTACTTC
-	TRBJ1-5	-	TRBV27	CASRPGGGLLGQPQHF	TGTGCCAGCAGACCCGGTGGGGGTCTCTTGGGCCAGCCCCAGCATTTT
-	TRBJ1-3	-	TRBV4-3	CASSRSFTGSTNTIYF	TGCGCCAGCAGCCGGTCGTTTACAGGCTCGACAAACACCATATATTTT
-	TRBJ1-2	TRBD1	TRBV6-1	CASSGGQANYGYTF	TGTGCCAGCAGTGGGGGACAGGCTAACTATGGCTACACCTTC
-	TRBJ2-7	-	TRBV9	CASSVGGDGSYEQYF	TGTGCCAGCAGCGTAGGGGGGGACGGCTCCTACGAGCAGTACTTC
-	TRBJ2-2	TRBD2	TRBV11-2	CASSSSQREYDTGELFF	TGTGCCAGCAGCTCCAGTCAGCGGGAGTACGACACCGGGGAGCTGTTTTTT
-	TRBJ1-1	-	TRBV11-1	CASSLDDGRNTEAFF	TGTGCCAGCAGCTTAGACGACGGCAGAAACACTGAAGCTTTCTTT
-	TRBJ2-1	TRBD2	TRBV7-6	CASSQTQTTSGPYNEQFF	TGTGCCAGCAGCCAAACTCAGACGACTAGCGGGCCCTACAATGAGCAGTTCTTC